The rows below give T cell receptor beta chains drawn from one sample of a study of radiation and T cells in renal cell carcinoma. Here immunoSEQ multiplex PCR was the method, and the copy in TCRdb shows in-frame clones only, minus some. This sample has 120,000 to 150,000 clones, with less than 90% found just once. Source: blood, taken from a patient whose treatment included radiotherapy and nephrectomy. These receptors all stem from a woman aged 45-65 years with renal cell carcinoma. CDR3s include the opening cysteine and the closing phenylalanine or tryptophan. D genes are given only for firm matches.

d_call: .; j_call: TRBJ1-2; v_call: TRBV4-3; cdr3_aa: CASSQDGGRAYGYTF; cdr3_nt: TGCGCCAGCAGCCAAGATGGGGGACGTGCCTATGGCTACACCTTC
d_call: TRBD1; j_call: TRBJ2-5; v_call: TRBV30; cdr3_aa: CAWRRGTVLRETQYF; cdr3_nt: TGTGCCTGGAGGCGAGGGACAGTACTTAGAGAGACCCAGTACTTC
d_call: .; j_call: TRBJ2-3; v_call: TRBV30; cdr3_aa: CAWSVQVSTDTQYF; cdr3_nt: TGTGCCTGGAGTGTACAAGTGTCCACAGATACGCAGTATTTT
d_call: .; j_call: TRBJ1-2; v_call: TRBV11-2; cdr3_aa: CASSLDGTANYGYTF; cdr3_nt: TGTGCCAGCAGCTTAGATGGAACGGCTAACTATGGCTACACCTTC
d_call: .; j_call: TRBJ2-3; v_call: TRBV7-3; cdr3_aa: CASSLQGHDTQYF; cdr3_nt: TGTGCCAGCAGCTTACAGGGACACGATACGCAGTATTTT
d_call: TRBD1; j_call: TRBJ2-5; v_call: TRBV7-9; cdr3_aa: CASSLFTQGRETQYF; cdr3_nt: TGTGCCAGCAGCTTATTTACACAGGGGCGGGAGACCCAGTACTTC
d_call: .; j_call: TRBJ2-7; v_call: TRBV4-3; cdr3_aa: CASSQDLIGYVEQYF; cdr3_nt: TGCGCCAGCAGCCAAGATCTAATAGGGTATGTCGAGCAGTACTTC
d_call: TRBD1; j_call: TRBJ1-3; v_call: TRBV30; cdr3_aa: CAWSVGGSGNTIYF; cdr3_nt: TGTGCCTGGAGTGTAGGGGGCTCCGGAAACACCATATATTTT
d_call: .; j_call: TRBJ1-6; v_call: TRBV5-1; cdr3_aa: CASSLTVGESPLHF; cdr3_nt: TGCGCCAGCAGCCTGACAGTAGGCGAATCACCCCTCCACTTT
d_call: TRBD1; j_call: TRBJ1-2; v_call: TRBV4-2; cdr3_aa: CASSQDQGQGLYGYTF; cdr3_nt: TGTGCCAGCAGCCAAGATCAAGGACAGGGTCTATATGGCTACACCTTC
d_call: .; j_call: TRBJ1-2; v_call: TRBV7-2; cdr3_aa: CASSLESGYTF; cdr3_nt: TGTGCCAGCAGCTTAGAAAGTGGCTACACCTTC
d_call: .; j_call: TRBJ2-7; v_call: TRBV7-2; cdr3_aa: CASGKDRYSYEQYF; cdr3_nt: TGTGCCAGCGGGAAGGACAGATACTCCTACGAGCAGTACTTC
d_call: .; j_call: TRBJ1-3; v_call: TRBV6-5; cdr3_aa: CASIGPRNTIYF; cdr3_nt: TGTGCCAGCATAGGGCCTAGAAACACCATATATTTT
d_call: TRBD1; j_call: TRBJ2-5; v_call: TRBV6-5; cdr3_aa: CASSRDRYQETQYF; cdr3_nt: TGTGCCAGCAGTCGGGACAGGTACCAAGAGACCCAGTACTTC